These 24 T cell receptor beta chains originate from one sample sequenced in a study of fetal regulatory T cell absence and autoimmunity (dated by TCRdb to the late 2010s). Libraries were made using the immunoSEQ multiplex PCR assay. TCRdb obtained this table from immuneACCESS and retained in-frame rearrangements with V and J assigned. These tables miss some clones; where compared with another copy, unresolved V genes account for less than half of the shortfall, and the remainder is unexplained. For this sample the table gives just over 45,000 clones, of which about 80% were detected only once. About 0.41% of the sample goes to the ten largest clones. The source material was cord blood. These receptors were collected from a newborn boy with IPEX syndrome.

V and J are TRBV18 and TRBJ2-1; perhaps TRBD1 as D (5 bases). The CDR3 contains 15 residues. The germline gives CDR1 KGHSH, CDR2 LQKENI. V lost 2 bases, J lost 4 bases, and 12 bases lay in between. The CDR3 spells CASSPFSTAYNEQFF. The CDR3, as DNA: TGTGCCAGCTCACCATTCTCGACAGCGTACAATGAGCAGTTCTTC. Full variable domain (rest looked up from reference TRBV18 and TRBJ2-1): NAGVMQNPRHLVRRRGQEARLRCSPMKGHSHVYWYRQLPEEGLKFMVYLQKENIIDESGMPKERFSAEFPKEGPSILRIQQVVRGDSAAYFCASSPFSTAYNEQFFGPGTRLTVL.

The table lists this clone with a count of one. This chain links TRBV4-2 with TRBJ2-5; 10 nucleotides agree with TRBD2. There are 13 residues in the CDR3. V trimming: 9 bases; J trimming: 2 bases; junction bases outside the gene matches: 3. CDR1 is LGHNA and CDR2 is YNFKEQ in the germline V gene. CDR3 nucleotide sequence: TGTGCCAGTTCTAGCGGGAGTCAAGAGACCCAGTACTTC. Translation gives CASSSGSQETQYF.

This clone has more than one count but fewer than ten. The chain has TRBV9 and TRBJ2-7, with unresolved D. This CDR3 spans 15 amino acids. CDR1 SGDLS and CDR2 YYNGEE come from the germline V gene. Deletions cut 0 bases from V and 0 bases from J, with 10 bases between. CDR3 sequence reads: CASSVEAGSSYEQYF. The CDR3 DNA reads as TGTGCCAGCAGCGTAGAGGCAGGCAGCTCCTACGAGCAGTACTTC.

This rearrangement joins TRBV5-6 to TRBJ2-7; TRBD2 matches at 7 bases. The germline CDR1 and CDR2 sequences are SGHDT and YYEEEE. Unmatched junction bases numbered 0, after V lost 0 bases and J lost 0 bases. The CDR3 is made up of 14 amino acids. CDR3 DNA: TGTGCCAGCAGCTTGGGCGGGAGCTCCTACGAGCAGTACTTC. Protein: CASSLGGSSYEQYF. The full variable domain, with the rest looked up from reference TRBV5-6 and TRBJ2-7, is DAGVTQSPTHLIKTRGQQVTLRCSPKSGHDTVSWYQQALGQGPQFIFQYYEEEERQRGNFPDRFSGHQFPNYSSELNVNALLLGDSALYLCASSLGGSSYEQYFGPGTRLTVT.

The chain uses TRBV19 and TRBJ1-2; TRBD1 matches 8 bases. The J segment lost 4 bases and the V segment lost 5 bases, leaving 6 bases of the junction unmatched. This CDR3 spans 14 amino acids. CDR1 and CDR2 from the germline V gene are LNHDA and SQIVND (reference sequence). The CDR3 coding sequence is TGTGCCAGTAGTCCTAGGACAGGGAGCTATGGCTACACCTTC. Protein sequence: CASSPRTGSYGYTF.

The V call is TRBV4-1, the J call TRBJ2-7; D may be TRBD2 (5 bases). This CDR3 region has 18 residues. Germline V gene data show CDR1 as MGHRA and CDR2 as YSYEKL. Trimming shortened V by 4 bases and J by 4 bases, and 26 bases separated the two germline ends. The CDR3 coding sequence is TGCGCCAGCAGCCCCCTTGCCGAGAACGAGGGCCTACCGTACGAGCAGTACTTC. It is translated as CASSPLAENEGLPYEQYF.

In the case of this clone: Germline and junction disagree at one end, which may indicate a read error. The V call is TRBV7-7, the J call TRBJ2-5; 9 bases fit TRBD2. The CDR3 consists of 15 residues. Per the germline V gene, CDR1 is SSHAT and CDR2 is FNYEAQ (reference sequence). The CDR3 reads CASSSGTSTQETQYF. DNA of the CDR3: TGTGCTAGCAGCTCCGGGACTAGCACCCAAGAGACCCAGTACTTC.

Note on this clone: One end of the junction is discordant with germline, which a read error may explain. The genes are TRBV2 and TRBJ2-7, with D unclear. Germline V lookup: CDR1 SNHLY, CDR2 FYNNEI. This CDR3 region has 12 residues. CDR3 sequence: CASSDGNYEQHF. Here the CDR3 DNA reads TGTGCCAGCAGTGACGGAAACTACGAGCAGCACTTC.

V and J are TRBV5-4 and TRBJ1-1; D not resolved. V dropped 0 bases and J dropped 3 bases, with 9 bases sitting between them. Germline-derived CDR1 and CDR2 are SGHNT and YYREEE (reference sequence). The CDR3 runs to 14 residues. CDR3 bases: TGTGCCAGCAGCTTGGAATACCGGGACACTGAAGCTTTCTTT. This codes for CASSLEYRDTEAFF.

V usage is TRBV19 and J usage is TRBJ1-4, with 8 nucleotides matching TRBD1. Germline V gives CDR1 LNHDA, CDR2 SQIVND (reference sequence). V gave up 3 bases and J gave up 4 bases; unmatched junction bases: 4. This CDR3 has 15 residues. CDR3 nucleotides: TGTGCCAGTAGTATCTTAACAGGGGGTAATGAAAAACTGTTTTTT. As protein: CASSILTGGNEKLFF.

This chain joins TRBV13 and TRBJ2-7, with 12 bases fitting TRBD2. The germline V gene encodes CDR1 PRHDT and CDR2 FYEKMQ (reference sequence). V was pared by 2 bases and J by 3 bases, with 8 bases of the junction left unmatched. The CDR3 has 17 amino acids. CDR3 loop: CASSLRTSGVHIYEQYF. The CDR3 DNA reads TGTGCCAGCAGCTTAAGGACTAGCGGGGTCCACATCTACGAGCAGTACTTC.

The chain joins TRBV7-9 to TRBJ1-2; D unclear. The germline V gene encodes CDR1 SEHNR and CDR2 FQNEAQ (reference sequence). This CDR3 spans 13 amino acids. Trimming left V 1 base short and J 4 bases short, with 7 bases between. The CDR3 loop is CASSLGRPYGYTF. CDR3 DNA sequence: TGTGCCAGCAGCTTAGGCAGACCCTATGGCTACACCTTC.

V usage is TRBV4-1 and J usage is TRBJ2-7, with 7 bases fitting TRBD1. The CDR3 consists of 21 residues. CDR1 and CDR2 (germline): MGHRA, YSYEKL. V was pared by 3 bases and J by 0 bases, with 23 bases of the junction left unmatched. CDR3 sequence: CASSHRMIRDRLTLISYEQYF. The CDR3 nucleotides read TGCGCCAGCAGCCACAGAATGATACGGGACAGACTAACCCTAATCTCCTACGAGCAGTACTTC.

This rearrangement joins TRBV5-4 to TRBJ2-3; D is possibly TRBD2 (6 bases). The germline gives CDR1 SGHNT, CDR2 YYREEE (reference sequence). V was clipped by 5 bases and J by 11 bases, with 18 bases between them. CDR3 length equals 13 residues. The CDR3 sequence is CASRRREDYKQYF. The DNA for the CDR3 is TGTGCCAGCAGGAGGAGGGAGGACTATAAGCAGTATTTT. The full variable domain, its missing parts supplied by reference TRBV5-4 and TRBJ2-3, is ETGVTQSPTHLIKTRGQQVTLRCSSQSGHNTVSWYQQALGQGPQFIFQYYREEENGRGNFPPRFSGLQFPNYSSELNVNALELDDSALYLCASRRREDYKQYFGPGTRLTVL.

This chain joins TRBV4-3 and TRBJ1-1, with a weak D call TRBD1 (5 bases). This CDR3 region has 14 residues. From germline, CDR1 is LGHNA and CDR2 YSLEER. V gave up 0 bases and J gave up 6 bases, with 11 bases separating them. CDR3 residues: CASSQDREGAEAFF. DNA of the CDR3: TGCGCCAGCAGCCAAGACCGGGAAGGGGCTGAAGCTTTCTTT.

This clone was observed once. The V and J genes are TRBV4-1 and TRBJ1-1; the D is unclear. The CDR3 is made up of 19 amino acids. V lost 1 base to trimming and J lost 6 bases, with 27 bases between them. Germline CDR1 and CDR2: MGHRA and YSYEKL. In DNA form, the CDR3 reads TGCGCCAGCAGCCAAGCTTTGATGGCGCTTCGAGAACTCAAGGCTGAAGCTTTCTTT. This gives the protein CASSQALMALRELKAEAFF.

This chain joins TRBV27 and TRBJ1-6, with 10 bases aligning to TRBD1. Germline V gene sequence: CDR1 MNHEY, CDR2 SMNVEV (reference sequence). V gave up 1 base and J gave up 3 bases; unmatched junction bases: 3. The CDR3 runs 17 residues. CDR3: CASSLFRTGGYNSPLHF. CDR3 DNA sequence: TGTGCCAGCAGTTTATTTCGGACAGGGGGCTATAATTCACCCCTCCACTTT.

CDR3 sequence (DNA): TGTGCCAGTATGGGACTAGCGGGATGGGGTGTGGATGAGCAGTTCTTC. As protein: CASMGLAGWGVDEQFF. The J gene is TRBJ2-1, the V gene TRBV19; 13 bases are a match to TRBD2. Germline CDR1 and CDR2: LNHDA and SQIVND (reference sequence). The V gene end was trimmed by 7 bases and the J gene end by 8 bases; junction bases not matched to a gene: 11. This CDR3 contains 16 residues.

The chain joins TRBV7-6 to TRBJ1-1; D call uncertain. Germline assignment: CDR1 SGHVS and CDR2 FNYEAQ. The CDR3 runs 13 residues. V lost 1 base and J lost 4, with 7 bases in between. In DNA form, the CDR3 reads TGTGCCAGCAGCTTAGACCGGGGCACTGAAGCTTTCTTT. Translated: CASSLDRGTEAFF.

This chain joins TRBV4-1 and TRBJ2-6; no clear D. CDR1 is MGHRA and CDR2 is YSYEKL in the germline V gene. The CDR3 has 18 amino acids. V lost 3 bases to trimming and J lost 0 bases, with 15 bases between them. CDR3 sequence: CASSHPPGRNSGANVLTF. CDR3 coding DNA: TGCGCCAGCAGCCACCCCCCCGGACGCAACTCTGGGGCCAACGTCCTGACTTTC.

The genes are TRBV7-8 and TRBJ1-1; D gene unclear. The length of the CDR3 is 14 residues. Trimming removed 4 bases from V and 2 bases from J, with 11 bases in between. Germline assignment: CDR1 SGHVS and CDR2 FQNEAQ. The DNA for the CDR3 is TGTGCCAGCAGCTCGGTCCCGCCAAACACTGAAGCTTTCTTT. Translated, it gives CASSSVPPNTEAFF.

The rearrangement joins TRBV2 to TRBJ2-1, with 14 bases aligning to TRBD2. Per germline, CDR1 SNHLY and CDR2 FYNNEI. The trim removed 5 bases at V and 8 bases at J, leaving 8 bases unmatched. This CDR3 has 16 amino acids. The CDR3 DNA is TGTGCCAGCAGTTTCCCGGGACTAGCGGGAGTGGATGAGCAGTTCTTC. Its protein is CASSFPGLAGVDEQFF.

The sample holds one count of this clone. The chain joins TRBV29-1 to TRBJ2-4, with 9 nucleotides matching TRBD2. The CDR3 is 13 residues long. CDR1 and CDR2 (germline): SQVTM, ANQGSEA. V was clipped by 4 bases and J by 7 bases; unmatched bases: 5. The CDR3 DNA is TGCAGCGTTGTTTGCGGGAGGGGTAACATTCAGTACTTC. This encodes CSVVCGRGNIQYF.

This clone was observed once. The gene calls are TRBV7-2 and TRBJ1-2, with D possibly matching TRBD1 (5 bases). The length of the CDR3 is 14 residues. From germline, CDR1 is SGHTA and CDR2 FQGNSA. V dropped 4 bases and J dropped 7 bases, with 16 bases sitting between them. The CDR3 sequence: CASSSSSTDLGYTF. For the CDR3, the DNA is TGTGCCAGCAGCTCTTCATCGACAGATCTTGGCTACACCTTC.